This T cell receptor (beta chain) stems from a study of shared clonotypes between healthy human individuals. The study drew all its donors from Caucasian adults living in Nashville, Tennessee. Findings and limits, study-wide: Sequencing depth was expected to influence donor clonotype sharing.

On this clone itself: What it binds is unknown.

This CDR3 has 15 amino acids. Some clones are missing from TCRdb's copy, which holds only in-frame ones; the method was immunoSEQ multiplex PCR. This table has 2 million to 3 million clones, 90% to 95% appearing once. The rearrangement joins TRBV1 to TRBJ2-3; no check of the table's D call, TRBD2, against the DNA was made. TRBV1 represents a pseudogene. The specimen was naive CD4+ T cells from PBMCs. Regarding subset: CD45RA+ positively selected. The TCR was taken from a man between 18 and 35 years old in good health. Some clones in this sample may be carry-over from other donors' samples. The CDR3 nucleotides are TGCACCAGCAGCCAAGAGTCCCCCAAAGGAGGTGCGCAGTATTTT. The encoded protein is CTSSQESPKGGAQYF.